This T cell receptor beta chain was identified in a study of T-cell memory formation after mild COVID-19. One entry per CDR3 protein, called by TCRdb with MiXCR from the 5' RACE reads. The sample has around 300,000 distinct CDR3 sequences; roughly 13% are singletons. Trimming took off 10 bases at V and 1 base at J, with 22 bases between the two ends. There are 16 residues in the CDR3. From germline, CDR1 is MNHEY and CDR2 SMNVEV (reference sequence). This receptor was taken from a man between 18 and 35 years old who had mild COVID-19 (a few samples of this study predate the infection). Cell type and time point are not known. Sequencing used PBMCs or a T cell subset sorted from them (not recorded which). V gene TRBV27 combines with J gene TRBJ1-1, with D possibly TRBD1 on 6 matching bases. The CDR3 DNA sequence: TGTGCCACCAAGATGACACCGGGACAACCGAACACTGAAGCTTTCTTT. It encodes CATKMTPGQPNTEAFF.